This T cell receptor beta chain is drawn from a study of CD8 T cells in Susac syndrome. About the research overall: Blood was drawn from Susac syndrome patients while they were therapy-naive, on corticosteroids, or on intravenous immunoglobulin alone.

The V end lost 2 bases, the J end lost 1 base, and 14 bases lay between the germline ends. Germline CDR1 is KGHSH and CDR2 is LQKENI. CDR3 size: 16 residues. A remark on this clonotype: Its specificity is not known.

Fulfillment of recently defined diagnostic criteria for definite or probable disease was shown by the patients with Susac syndrome. Broader study findings: There was no clonal expansion in the CD4+ T cell repertoires of Susac syndrome.

RNA totalling about 0.5 to 1 ug underwent reverse transcription with random hexamers. Amplification of TCR beta CDR3 used immunoSEQ multiplex PCR across 54 Vbeta and 13 Jbeta. TCRdb processed the immunoSEQ multiplex PCR reads anew with MiXCR; each CDR3 protein has one entry. The sample lists 71,000 or so distinct CDR3 sequences, roughly 93% occurring once. V and J are TRBV18 and TRBJ1-1; D is unclear. Material for sequencing was CD4+ T cells from PBMCs. This receptor was identified in a human donor with Susac syndrome. For the CDR3, the DNA is TGTGCCAGCTCACCAGGGGTGAACAAGGAGAACACTGAAGCTTTCTTT. This translates into CASSPGVNKENTEAFF.